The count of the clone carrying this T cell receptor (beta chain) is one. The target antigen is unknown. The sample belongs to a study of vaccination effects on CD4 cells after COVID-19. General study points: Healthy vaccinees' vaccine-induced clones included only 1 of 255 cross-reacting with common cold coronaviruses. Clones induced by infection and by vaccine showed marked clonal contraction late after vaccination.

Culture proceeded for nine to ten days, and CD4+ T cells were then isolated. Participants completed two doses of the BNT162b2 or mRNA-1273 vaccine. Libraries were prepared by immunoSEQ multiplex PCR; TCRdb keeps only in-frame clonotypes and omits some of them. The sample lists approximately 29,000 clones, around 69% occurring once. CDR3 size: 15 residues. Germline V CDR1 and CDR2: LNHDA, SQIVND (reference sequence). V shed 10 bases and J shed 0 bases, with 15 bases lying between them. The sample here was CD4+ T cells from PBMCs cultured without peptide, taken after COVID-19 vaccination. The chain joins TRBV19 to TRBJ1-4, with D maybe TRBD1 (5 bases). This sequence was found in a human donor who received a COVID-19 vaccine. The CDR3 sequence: CATPLRAATNEKLFF. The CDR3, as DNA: TGTGCCACCCCCCTCAGGGCTGCAACTAATGAAAAACTGTTTTTT.